The 9 T cell receptor beta chains given below trace back to one sample, sequenced in a study of technical replicates of blood from a few donors. Clones were sequenced by immunoSEQ multiplex PCR, and TCRdb holds only the in-frame ones, with some missing. The sample lists over 50,000 clones, roughly 97% occurring once. The sequenced material came from T cells isolated from PBMCs. The receptors derive from a human donor in good health.

CDR3 sequence reads: CASSSLGSFYEQYF. The CDR3 DNA reads TGTGCCAGCAGCTCGTTGGGCAGCTTCTACGAGCAGTACTTC. The chain carries TRBV5-4 and TRBJ2-7; no clear D gene. In germline, CDR1 is SGHNT, CDR2 YYREEE (reference sequence). Trimming removed 3 bases from V and 3 bases from J, with 13 bases in between. The CDR3 covers 14 residues.

This clone occurred once. The chain recombines TRBV5-1 with TRBJ2-5; D is undetermined. Trimming stripped 5 bases from V and 5 bases from J, with 16 bases between. Germline CDR1 reads SGHRS; CDR2 reads YFSETQ. This CDR3 spans 14 amino acids. In DNA form, the CDR3 reads TGCGCCAGCAGACCCGGAACTATGGGTGAGACCCAGTACTTC. Amino acids: CASRPGTMGETQYF.

This chain links TRBV6-5 with TRBJ2-7, with 9 bases identical to TRBD1. The CDR3 length is 14 residues. The V segment lost 5 bases and the J segment 6 bases; nucleotides outside the gene matches: 8. The germline V gene has CDR1 MNHEY and CDR2 SVGAGI. The CDR3 DNA reads as TGTGCCAGCAGTCACAGGGGGCGCCTACTCGAGCAGTACTTC. Amino acid sequence: CASSHRGRLLEQYF.

In this sample, this clone turned up a few times. V and J are TRBV25-1 and TRBJ2-1; the match to TRBD1 covers 7 bases. This CDR3 is 13 amino acids long. CDR1 is MGHDK, CDR2 SYGVNS, per germline. The V and J ends lost 7 bases and 5 bases, in that order; junction bases with no gene match: 5. CDR3 region: CASITGDHNEQFF. DNA for the CDR3: TGTGCCAGCATCACAGGGGACCACAATGAGCAGTTCTTC.

The V and J genes are TRBV6-5 and TRBJ2-3, with D unclear. The CDR3 consists of 11 residues. V was cut by 4 bases and J by 7 bases, with 6 bases left in between. Germline CDR1 MNHEY, CDR2 SVGAGI. CDR3 bases: TGTGCCAGCAGTTTACAGAATACGCAGTATTTT. Translating it yields CASSLQNTQYF.

The chain joins TRBV6-6 to TRBJ1-4; TRBD1 agrees at 7 bases. The CDR3 has 14 residues. V trimming: 6 bases; J trimming: 6 bases; junction bases outside the gene matches: 7. From germline, CDR1 is MNHNY and CDR2 SVGAGI (reference sequence). The CDR3 nucleotides read TGTGCCAGCAGAGATACCGGGACAGATGAAAAACTGTTTTTT. It translates to CASRDTGTDEKLFF.

The CDR3 loop is CASSIAGGSSYEQYF. CDR3 nucleotide sequence: TGTGCCAGTAGTATAGCCGGGGGTAGCTCCTACGAGCAGTACTTC. The chain recombines TRBV19 with TRBJ2-7, with TRBD2 as a possible D gene (6 bases). The germline gives CDR1 LNHDA, CDR2 SQIVND (reference sequence). The V end was cut by 1 base, the J end by 0 bases, with 10 bases between. The CDR3 spans 15 residues.

This chain joins TRBV13 and TRBJ2-1, with D possibly matching TRBD1 (5 bases). In germline, CDR1 is PRHDT, CDR2 FYEKMQ (reference sequence). CDR3 length: 13 amino acids. Trimming stripped 5 bases from V and 6 bases from J, with 11 bases between. The CDR3 DNA reads as TGTGCCAGCAGCATGACAGAGTTCAATGAGCAGTTCTTC. It codes for CASSMTEFNEQFF. Complete variable domain (other parts from reference TRBV13 and TRBJ2-1): AAGVIQSPRHLIKEKRETATLKCYPIPRHDTVYWYQQGPGQDPQFLISFYEKMQSDKGSIPDRFSAQQFSDYHSELNMSSLELGDSALYFCASSMTEFNEQFFGPGTRLTVL.

The chain recombines TRBV6-1 with TRBJ1-2, with no clear D. Germline loops: CDR1 MNHNS, CDR2 SASEGT. The V and J ends lost 5 bases and 8 bases respectively, with 12 bases between them. This CDR3 comprises 12 residues. CDR3 coding DNA: TGTGCCAGCAGTCCGTCCTTGGAGGGCTACACCTTC. Protein: CASSPSLEGYTF.